Shown below are 18 T cell receptor beta chains from a single sample sequenced in a study of breast tumors, draining lymph nodes, adjacent tissues. The lymph nodes were axillary draining lymph nodes from breast cancer patients. TCRdb fed the multiplex PCR reads into MiXCR, producing one record per CDR3 protein. The sample has about 140,000 distinct CDR3 sequences, 32% seen once. Sequenced material: axillary lymph node tissue. The receptors originated from a female donor with breast cancer. Some clones in this sample may be carry-over from other donors' samples.

Only a few counts were recorded for this clonotype. Mismatch with germline at one junction end may stem from a read error. This chain links TRBV20-1 with TRBJ1-2; D might be TRBD1 (6 bases). Germline V CDR1 and CDR2: DFQATT, SNEGSKA (reference sequence). The CDR3 length is 12 residues. The CDR3 coding sequence is TGCAGTGCACGCTGGGACATCTCCGGCTCCCCCTTC. Residues: CSARWDISGSPF.

Concerning this clonotype: A single base separates this from a much larger clone, so it may be a read error. The chain joins TRBV6-6 to TRBJ2-3; D gene ambiguous. The V end was cut by 6 bases, the J end by 3 bases, with 10 bases between. CDR1 and CDR2 from the germline V gene are MNHNY and SVGAGI (reference sequence). The CDR3 contains 13 residues. The CDR3 here is CASRLDTTDTQYF. CDR3 DNA sequence: TGTGCCAGCAGGCTAGATACGACAGATACGCAGTATTTT.

This clonotype was detected ten times or more. V usage is TRBV5-8 and J usage is TRBJ2-5, with TRBD1 matching 8 bases. CDR3 length equals 14 residues. The germline gives CDR1 SGHTS, CDR2 YDEGEE. Losses at the gene ends were 0 bases for V and 3 bases for J; bases not matched to a gene: 1. CDR3 DNA: TGTGCCAGCAGCTTGGGGACAGGGAAAGAGACCCAGTACTTC. Translation gives CASSLGTGKETQYF.

This clonotype was seen repeatedly, ten times or more. The V and J genes are TRBV5-1 and TRBJ1-2; D is uncertain. Trimming took off 2 bases at V and 2 bases at J, with 22 bases between the two ends. The germline V gene has CDR1 SGHRS and CDR2 YFSETQ. CDR3 length: 18 amino acids. CDR3 in DNA: TGCGCCAGCAGCTTTCGTGCCCCCTTTGGGAGATTGAACTATGGCTACACCTTC. The encoded protein is CASSFRAPFGRLNYGYTF.

The J gene is TRBJ2-7, the V gene TRBV2; tentative D call: TRBD1 (5 bases). This CDR3 contains 15 residues. Trimming removed 5 bases from V and 6 bases from J, with 20 bases in between. Germline lookup yields CDR1 SNHLY and CDR2 FYNNEI. This CDR3 is CASSFTYHQGTEQYF. DNA for the CDR3: TGTGCCAGCAGTTTTACCTATCACCAGGGAACCGAGCAGTACTTC.

This clonotype was recorded at least ten times. A much larger clone sits a single nucleotide away, making a read error possible. The V call is TRBV20-1, the J call TRBJ2-1; D remains ambiguous. Germline loops: CDR1 DFQATT, CDR2 SNEGSKA (reference sequence). Deletions cut 0 bases from V and 12 bases from J, with 15 bases between. CDR3 size: 13 residues. In DNA, the CDR3 is TGCAGTGCTAGAGATTCCCCTGAGGACGCGCAGTTCTTC. It translates to CSARDSPEDAQFF.

This clonotype showed up many times. The V call is TRBV29-1, the J call TRBJ1-5, with unresolved D. CDR1 is SQVTM, CDR2 ANQGSEA, per germline. The CDR3 runs 14 residues. Trimming shortened V by 6 bases and J by 3 bases, and 15 bases separated the two germline ends. DNA for the CDR3: TGCAGCGTCATAGACCCTCGGGACAATCAGCCCCAGCATTTT. As protein: CSVIDPRDNQPQHF. The complete variable domain, with remaining parts taken from reference TRBV29-1 and TRBJ1-5, reads SAVISQKPSRDICQRGTSLTIQCQVDSQVTMMFWYRQQPGQSLTLIATANQGSEATYESGFVIDKFPISRPNLTFSTLTVSNMSPEDSSIYLCSVIDPRDNQPQHFGDGTRLSIL.

Worth noting for this clonotype: This CDR3 is missing its conserved last phenylalanine or tryptophan, likely due to a read error. It is unclear where the CDR3 begins or ends on the DNA, so no DNA is shown, and the CDR3 is as TCRdb lists it. This chain links TRBV2 with TRBJ2-2; the table's D call TRBD1 went unverified against the DNA. The length of the CDR3 is 20 amino acids, counting both ends. The V gene's germline CDR1 is SNHLY and CDR2 FYNNEI. CDR3 loop: CASSEALRDRDVSGHRGAVV.

A note on this clonotype: One base away lies a much larger clone, so this may be a sequencing read error. The gene calls are TRBV5-5 and TRBJ2-1; D perhaps matches TRBD2 (5 bases). Trimming pared 4 bases from V and 5 bases from J, leaving 16 bases between. Germline-derived CDR1 and CDR2 are SGHKS and YYEKEE (reference sequence). The CDR3 has 15 amino acids. The CDR3 loop is CASSRGNLINNEQFF. The CDR3 bases are TGTGCCAGCAGCCGGGGAAATCTGATCAACAATGAGCAGTTCTTC. Supplemented by reference TRBV5-5 and TRBJ2-1, the full variable domain reads DAGVTQSPTHLIKTRGQQVTLRCSPISGHKSVSWYQQVLGQGPQFIFQYYEKEERGRGNFPDRFSARQFPNYSSELNVNALLLGDSALYLCASSRGNLINNEQFFGPGTRLTVL.

V gene TRBV12-3 or TRBV12-4 combines with J gene TRBJ2-7; D possibly corresponds to TRBD2 (6 bases). V lost 8 bases to trimming and J lost 5 bases, with 16 bases between them. The CDR3 has 13 amino acids. The CDR3 protein is CASPFGGPHEQYF. CDR3 nucleotide sequence: TGTGCCAGCCCTTTCGGGGGACCCCACGAGCAGTACTTC.

This clonotype was detected ten times or more. J is TRBJ2-3 and V is TRBV6-5; a possible D gene is TRBD2 (5 bases). Trimming left V 0 bases short and J 4 bases short, with 17 bases between. This CDR3 is 17 amino acids long. Germline V lookup: CDR1 MNHEY, CDR2 SVGAGI. In DNA form, the CDR3 reads TGTGCCAGCAGTTACTCGCCATTCATTGTCGGGGCAGATACGCAGTATTTT. Residues: CASSYSPFIVGADTQYF.

This clonotype was observed at least ten times. The V gene is TRBV30, the J gene TRBJ1-5; D ambiguous. The V end was cut by 1 base, the J end by 5 bases, with 12 bases between. The CDR3 covers 14 residues. Germline V gives CDR1 GTSNPN, CDR2 SVGIG (reference sequence). Here the CDR3 reads CAWSEDQLYQPQHF. In DNA form, the CDR3 reads TGTGCCTGGAGTGAGGACCAGCTCTATCAGCCCCAGCATTTT.

This clonotype appeared many times. The chain uses TRBV11-2 and TRBJ2-3; 7 bases map to TRBD2. CDR1 and CDR2 from the germline V gene are SGHAT and FQNNGV. The junction had 3 bases not matched to a gene; V was cut back by 1 base and J by 5 bases. CDR3 length equals 14 residues. CDR3 coding DNA: TGTGCCAGCAGCTTAGGAACGGGAGGAGATACGCAGTATTTT. Translating gives CASSLGTGGDTQYF.

This clonotype was seen ten or more times. This chain uses TRBV30 with TRBJ2-2, with D possibly being TRBD2 (5 bases). The CDR3 contains 13 residues. V was pared by 2 bases and J by 6 bases, with 10 bases between. Germline V gene sequence: CDR1 GTSNPN, CDR2 SVGIG (reference sequence). CDR3 nucleotide sequence: TGTGCCTGGAGTTTGACTAAACCCGGGGAGCTGTTTTTT. It encodes CAWSLTKPGELFF.

The V gene is TRBV11-1, the J gene TRBJ2-1, with TRBD2 matching over 9 bases. The germline CDR1 and CDR2 sequences are SGHAT and FQDESV (reference sequence). CDR3 length: 17 amino acids. Trimming took 8 bases from V and 12 from J; bases not matched to a gene: 23. The CDR3 DNA reads TGTGCCAGCCGACGTGGGGGCGGGGGGGCCTTTGGAGATACGCAGTTCTTC. It codes for CASRRGGGGAFGDTQFF.

The chain carries TRBV28 and TRBJ1-2, with no clear D. Germline values: CDR1 MDHEN, CDR2 SYDVKM. The V end was cut by 5 bases, the J end by 6 bases, with 16 bases between. The CDR3 loop spans 14 amino acids. CDR3 coding DNA: TGTGCCAGCAGTCCCCCCAGCAGTTTCAATGGCTACACCTTC. Its translation: CASSPPSSFNGYTF.

Ten or more counts support this clonotype. The CDR3 DNA reads TGCAGTGCTAGATCGGACAGGGGGTGGACCACCGGGGAGCTGTTTTTT. As protein: CSARSDRGWTTGELFF. This rearrangement joins TRBV20-1 to TRBJ2-2, with TRBD1 matching 10 bases. V lost 2 bases and J lost 4; bases outside the gene matches: 7. The V gene's germline CDR1 is DFQATT and CDR2 SNEGSKA (reference sequence). This CDR3 contains 16 residues.

On this clonotype: A much larger clone differs from this one at a single base, so this may be a read error. This chain links TRBV6-5 with TRBJ1-5; 8 bases line up with TRBD1. V shed 5 bases and J 10 bases; nucleotides not matched to a gene: 10. The CDR3 has 14 amino acids. Germline V gene lookup returns CDR1 MNHEY and CDR2 SVGAGI. The DNA of the CDR3 is TGTGCCAGCAGTCCCGGACAGGGTTCACAACCCCAGCATTTT. Residues: CASSPGQGSQPQHF.